Listed below are T cell receptor beta chains from one sample, sequenced in a study of cytomegalovirus exposure and HLA in healthy donors. Produced via immunoSEQ multiplex PCR; TCRdb's table is partial and in-frame only. The repertoire includes approximately 52,000 clones, 70% to 75% of them detected once, and under 45% sits in the top ten. The sequencing sample was made of PBMCs. The receptors here all came from a man between 35 and 55 years old in good health and CMV-seropositive. The CDR3 runs from the conserved cysteine through the conserved F or W. A D gene is named only where the DNA matches it firmly. Clone size is not always given. Where it is, it says once, few, many or a class for expanded clones.

CDR3aa: CASSLPGTGGNGYTF
CDR3nt: TGCGCCAGCAGCCTGCCCGGGACAGGGGGTAATGGCTACACCTTC
j_gene: TRBJ1-2
v_gene: TRBV4-1
d_gene: TRBD1
abundance: -

CDR3aa: CASSLGAGNYGYTF
CDR3nt: TGTGCCAGCAGCTTAGGGGCGGGGAACTATGGCTACACCTTC
j_gene: TRBJ1-2
v_gene: TRBV11-2
d_gene: -
abundance: -

CDR3aa: CAWTPGGSLKETQYF
CDR3nt: TGTGCCTGGACCCCAGGGGGAAGCCTCAAAGAGACCCAGTACTTC
j_gene: TRBJ2-5
v_gene: TRBV30
d_gene: TRBD1
abundance: -

CDR3aa: CATTGHFKANYGYTF
CDR3nt: TGTGCCACGACGGGACATTTTAAGGCTAACTATGGCTACACCTTC
j_gene: TRBJ1-2
v_gene: TRBV15
d_gene: -
abundance: -

CDR3aa: CASSQGTLAGRETQYF
CDR3nt: TGCGCCAGCAGCCAGGGGACACTAGCGGGGCGGGAGACCCAGTACTTC
j_gene: TRBJ2-5
v_gene: TRBV4-1
d_gene: TRBD2
abundance: -

CDR3aa: CASSVGTGFNYGYTF
CDR3nt: TGTGCCAGCAGCGTAGGGACAGGGTTTAACTATGGCTACACCTTC
j_gene: TRBJ1-2
v_gene: TRBV9
d_gene: TRBD1
abundance: few

CDR3aa: CASSFGSSIVYEQYF
CDR3nt: TGTGCCAGCAGCTTCGGCTCTAGCATCGTCTACGAGCAGTACTTC
j_gene: TRBJ2-7
v_gene: TRBV5-6
d_gene: -
abundance: -

CDR3aa: CASSPRAGIENSNQPQHF
CDR3nt: TGTGCCAGCTCACCACGGGCAGGGATCGAAAATAGCAATCAGCCCCAGCATTTT
j_gene: TRBJ1-5
v_gene: TRBV18
d_gene: -
abundance: -

CDR3aa: CASSSGTGGSDSNQPQHF
CDR3nt: TGTGCCAGCAGCTCCGGGACAGGGGGCTCGGATAGCAATCAGCCCCAGCATTTT
j_gene: TRBJ1-5
v_gene: TRBV4-2
d_gene: TRBD1
abundance: -

CDR3aa: CASSPRKDIQYF
CDR3nt: TGTGCCAGCAGTCCGCGGAAGGACATTCAGTACTTC
j_gene: TRBJ2-4
v_gene: TRBV28
d_gene: -
abundance: -

CDR3aa: CASSWGPQGETQYF
CDR3nt: TGTGCCAGCAGCTGGGGTCCACAGGGGGAGACCCAGTACTTC
j_gene: TRBJ2-5
v_gene: TRBV5-6
d_gene: TRBD1
abundance: -

CDR3aa: CASSQARHQPQHF
CDR3nt: TGCGCCAGCAGCCAAGCCAGGCATCAGCCCCAGCATTTT
j_gene: TRBJ1-5
v_gene: TRBV4-3
d_gene: -
abundance: -

CDR3aa: CASRTGLLNTEAFF
CDR3nt: TGTGCCAGTAGGACAGGGCTGTTGAACACTGAAGCTTTCTTT
j_gene: TRBJ1-1
v_gene: TRBV19
d_gene: TRBD1
abundance: few

CDR3aa: CASSEPKGTGTEAFF
CDR3nt: TGTGCCAGCAGTGAACCCAAGGGGACAGGGACTGAAGCTTTCTTT
j_gene: TRBJ1-1
v_gene: TRBV25-1
d_gene: TRBD1
abundance: few

CDR3aa: CSASTGGNTEAFF
CDR3nt: TGCAGCGCCTCGACGGGGGGGAACACTGAAGCTTTCTTT
j_gene: TRBJ1-1
v_gene: TRBV29-1
d_gene: -
abundance: few

CDR3aa: CASSPDTGPGYTF
CDR3nt: TGTGCCAGCTCACCTGATACAGGGCCCGGCTACACCTTC
j_gene: TRBJ1-2
v_gene: TRBV18
d_gene: -
abundance: -

CDR3aa: CASSPLGEDTQYF
CDR3nt: TGTGCCAGCTCACCACTCGGGGAAGATACGCAGTATTTT
j_gene: TRBJ2-3
v_gene: TRBV18
d_gene: -
abundance: -

CDR3aa: CASSLTSGRDEKLFF
CDR3nt: TGTGCCAGCAGCTTAACATCGGGCAGGGATGAAAAACTGTTTTTT
j_gene: TRBJ1-4
v_gene: TRBV7-9
d_gene: -
abundance: -

CDR3aa: CASTPTPDRGDDGYTF
CDR3nt: TGTGCCAGCACCCCAACCCCCGACAGGGGGGATGACGGCTACACCTTC
j_gene: TRBJ1-2
v_gene: TRBV6-6
d_gene: TRBD1
abundance: -

CDR3aa: CASSLATTGGSYEQYF
CDR3nt: TGTGCCAGCAGCTTAGCTACGACAGGGGGCTCCTACGAGCAGTACTTC
j_gene: TRBJ2-7
v_gene: TRBV11-3
d_gene: TRBD1
abundance: once

CDR3aa: CASANSGGRGYGYTF
CDR3nt: TGTGCCAGCGCCAATAGCGGGGGGCGCGGCTATGGCTACACCTTC
j_gene: TRBJ1-2
v_gene: TRBV6-6
d_gene: -
abundance: -

CDR3aa: CAWSVPRDSPFLSGNTIYF
CDR3nt: TGTGCCTGGAGTGTACCCCGGGACAGTCCCTTTCTCTCTGGAAACACCATATATTTT
j_gene: TRBJ1-3
v_gene: TRBV30
d_gene: TRBD1
abundance: -

CDR3aa: CASSLYGQQETQYF
CDR3nt: TGTGCCAGCAGCTTATATGGACAGCAAGAGACCCAGTACTTC
j_gene: TRBJ2-5
v_gene: TRBV7-8
d_gene: -
abundance: -

CDR3aa: CASRGGGRNYEQYF
CDR3nt: TGTGCCAGCAGGGGAGGGGGGCGGAACTACGAGCAGTACTTC
j_gene: TRBJ2-7
v_gene: TRBV6-6
d_gene: -
abundance: -

CDR3aa: CASSQDIGEGEKLFF
CDR3nt: TGCGCCAGCAGCCAAGATATAGGGGAGGGGGAGAAACTGTTTTTT
j_gene: TRBJ1-4
v_gene: TRBV4-3
d_gene: -
abundance: few

CDR3aa: CASRADTGGGPQHF
CDR3nt: TGTGCCAGCAGGGCGGACACAGGGGGTGGGCCCCAGCATTTT
j_gene: TRBJ1-5
v_gene: TRBV2
d_gene: TRBD1
abundance: -

CDR3aa: CATSRVSTGFNYGYTF
CDR3nt: TGTGCCACCAGCAGAGTGAGTACAGGTTTCAACTATGGCTACACCTTC
j_gene: TRBJ1-2
v_gene: TRBV15
d_gene: -
abundance: few

CDR3aa: CASSPDGGGSEAFF
CDR3nt: TGTGCCAGCTCACCAGATGGAGGGGGCTCTGAAGCTTTCTTT
j_gene: TRBJ1-1
v_gene: TRBV18
d_gene: TRBD1
abundance: -

CDR3aa: CAWSVGEIGFTEQFF
CDR3nt: TGTGCCTGGAGTGTAGGAGAGATCGGGTTCACTGAGCAGTTCTTC
j_gene: TRBJ2-1
v_gene: TRBV30
d_gene: -
abundance: -

CDR3aa: CAWKPGVSGNTIYF
CDR3nt: TGTGCCTGGAAACCGGGGGTCTCTGGAAACACCATATATTTT
j_gene: TRBJ1-3
v_gene: TRBV30
d_gene: -
abundance: few

CDR3aa: CASPTGPYEQYF
CDR3nt: TGCGCCAGCCCGACAGGGCCCTACGAGCAGTACTTC
j_gene: TRBJ2-7
v_gene: TRBV4-1
d_gene: TRBD1
abundance: -

CDR3aa: CASSETLNTEAFF
CDR3nt: TGTGCCAGCTCAGAGACACTTAACACTGAAGCTTTCTTT
j_gene: TRBJ1-1
v_gene: TRBV18
d_gene: -
abundance: -

CDR3aa: CASSPPNRGIYEQYF
CDR3nt: TGTGCCAGCTCACCACCGAACAGGGGGATATACGAGCAGTACTTC
j_gene: TRBJ2-7
v_gene: TRBV18
d_gene: TRBD1
abundance: -

CDR3aa: CASSATPGYLNYGYTF
CDR3nt: TGTGCCAGTAGTGCCACTCCGGGTTACTTAAACTATGGCTACACCTTC
j_gene: TRBJ1-2
v_gene: TRBV19
d_gene: -
abundance: -

CDR3aa: CASSYSGQLSHEQFF
CDR3nt: TGCGCCAGCAGTTATTCGGGACAGCTTTCGCATGAGCAGTTCTTC
j_gene: TRBJ2-1
v_gene: TRBV10-1
d_gene: TRBD1
abundance: few

CDR3aa: CASSASGGYYNEQFF
CDR3nt: TGTGCCAGCAGCGCAAGCGGGGGATACTACAATGAGCAGTTCTTC
j_gene: TRBJ2-1
v_gene: TRBV7-2
d_gene: TRBD2
abundance: -

CDR3aa: CASSLGASNEKLFF
CDR3nt: TGTGCCAGCAGTCTGGGGGCTTCGAATGAAAAACTGTTTTTT
j_gene: TRBJ1-4
v_gene: TRBV6-6
d_gene: -
abundance: -

CDR3aa: CATHRQALPYEQYF
CDR3nt: TGTGCCACCCACCGTCAGGCCCTCCCCTACGAGCAGTACTTC
j_gene: TRBJ2-7
v_gene: TRBV28
d_gene: -
abundance: -

CDR3aa: CASSLAGGRGSYEQYF
CDR3nt: TGTGCCAGCAGCTTAGCCGGGGGACGGGGCTCCTACGAGCAGTACTTC
j_gene: TRBJ2-7
v_gene: TRBV7-6
d_gene: -
abundance: few

CDR3aa: CASSLGQNYGYTF
CDR3nt: TGTGCCAGCAGCTTGGGACAGAACTATGGCTACACCTTC
j_gene: TRBJ1-2
v_gene: TRBV7-8
d_gene: TRBD1
abundance: few

CDR3aa: CASSPGGSYEQYF
CDR3nt: TGTGCCAGCAGCCCTGGGGGGTCCTACGAGCAGTACTTC
j_gene: TRBJ2-7
v_gene: TRBV5-4
d_gene: -
abundance: few

CDR3aa: CASSLKERFSSPDREVNQPQHF
CDR3nt: TGTGCCAGCAGCTTAAAGGAAAGGTTTAGTAGTCCAGACAGGGAGGTCAATCAGCCCCAGCATTTT
j_gene: TRBJ1-5
v_gene: TRBV7-3
d_gene: TRBD1
abundance: -

CDR3aa: CASSEVAFPGFNNSPLHF
CDR3nt: TGTGCCAGCAGTGAAGTGGCATTTCCAGGGTTCAATAATTCACCCCTCCACTTT
j_gene: TRBJ1-6
v_gene: TRBV6-1
d_gene: -
abundance: -

CDR3aa: CASSLDGGETQYF
CDR3nt: TGTGCCAGCAGCCTGGACGGGGGAGAGACCCAGTACTTC
j_gene: TRBJ2-5
v_gene: TRBV7-9
d_gene: -
abundance: -

CDR3aa: CASSQDADNDYGYTF
CDR3nt: TGCGCCAGCAGCCAAGATGCGGACAACGACTATGGCTACACCTTC
j_gene: TRBJ1-2
v_gene: TRBV4-3
d_gene: -
abundance: -

CDR3aa: CAWSIDSNSPLHF
CDR3nt: TGTGCCTGGAGTATCGACAGCAATTCACCCCTCCACTTT
j_gene: TRBJ1-6
v_gene: TRBV30
d_gene: -
abundance: -